These 23 T cell receptor beta chains were sequenced from one sample in a study of blood T cell repertoires in COVID-19. Here immunoSEQ multiplex PCR was the method, and the copy in TCRdb shows in-frame clones only, minus some. The sample yields some 200,000 clones, under 90% seen once. The sequencing input was peripheral blood. These receptor sequences come from a man aged 25-45 years with active or convalescent COVID-19.

V is TRBV5-6 and J is TRBJ1-6; possible D gene TRBD1, 6 bases. Deletions cut 6 bases from V and 8 bases from J, with 15 bases between. The germline V gene has CDR1 SGHDT and CDR2 YYEEEE. The CDR3 consists of 14 residues. CDR3 amino acids: CASTRGGADSPLHF. CDR3 coding DNA: TGTGCCAGCACGAGGGGGGGGGCCGATTCACCCCTCCACTTT.

This clone was observed a few times. The chain uses TRBV2 and TRBJ1-2; D is unresolved. V dropped 7 bases and J dropped 3 bases, with 6 bases sitting between them. Looked up from germline, CDR1 is SNHLY and CDR2 is FYNNEI. The CDR3 covers 11 residues. The CDR3 spells CASMSDYGYTF. Here the CDR3 DNA reads TGTGCCAGCATGTCGGACTATGGCTACACCTTC.

The rearrangement uses TRBV4-2 and TRBJ2-5; D may be TRBD1 (5 bases). The germline V and J ends were trimmed by 2 bases and 0 bases, with 10 bases remaining between them. Germline V gene sequence: CDR1 LGHNA, CDR2 YNFKEQ. This CDR3 spans 15 amino acids. The CDR3 loop is CASSQSQGYQETQYF. DNA for the CDR3: TGTGCCAGCAGCCAATCCCAGGGCTACCAAGAGACCCAGTACTTC.

V and J are TRBV4-3 and TRBJ1-2, with 12 bases lining up with TRBD1. Germline values: CDR1 LGHNA, CDR2 YSLEER. The J segment lost 13 bases and the V segment lost 2 bases, leaving 5 bases of the junction unmatched. The CDR3 has 13 residues. In DNA, the CDR3 is TGCGCCAGCAGCCAAACGGGACAGGGGGCCGGCACCTTC. This codes for CASSQTGQGAGTF.

This clone was detected only once. The gene calls are TRBV7-6 and TRBJ1-3; unclear D gene. The CDR3 extends over 16 amino acids. Germline assignment: CDR1 SGHVS and CDR2 FNYEAQ. V shed 4 bases and J shed 4 bases, with 17 bases lying between them. As DNA, the CDR3 is TGTGCCAGCAGCTCAAGTGCCGGAGCGAGAGGAAACACCATATATTTT. Translated: CASSSSAGARGNTIYF.

The rearrangement links TRBV19 to TRBJ1-2; D is perhaps TRBD1 (6 bases). Germline V gene sequence: CDR1 LNHDA, CDR2 SQIVND (reference sequence). The CDR3 extends over 14 amino acids. The V end lost 1 base, the J end lost 8 bases, and 14 bases lay between the germline ends. In DNA, the CDR3 is TGTGCCAGTAGTATAGGACAGGCCCCCAGCGGCTACACCTTC. It specifies CASSIGQAPSGYTF.

This chain joins TRBV3-1 (or the pseudogene TRBV3-2) and TRBJ1-1, with D possibly TRBD1 on 5 matching bases. The CDR3 runs 14 residues. Trimming removed 1 base from V and 10 bases from J, with 16 bases in between. CDR1 is LGHDT and CDR2 is YNNKEL in the germline V gene (reference sequence). The CDR3 region has the DNA TGTGCCAGCAGCCAAGGGAATTTCCAGGGTAGAGCTTTCTTT. Translation: CASSQGNFQGRAFF.

This sequence joins TRBV10-3 and TRBJ1-2; a possible D gene is TRBD1 (6 bases). V lost 3 bases and J 5 bases, leaving 10 bases between the germline ends. The CDR3 sequence is 13 residues long. Per the germline V gene, CDR1 is ENHRY and CDR2 is SYGVKD. CDR3 in DNA: TGTGCCATCAGTGACTTCGGACAGTATGGCTACACCTTC. As protein: CAISDFGQYGYTF.

The rearrangement uses TRBV7-9 and TRBJ1-5; D is uncertain. The CDR3 spans 13 residues. V was clipped by 6 bases and J by 0 bases, with 6 bases between them. CDR1 and CDR2 (germline): SEHNR, FQNEAQ (reference sequence). This CDR3 reads CASSPYSNQPQHF. CDR3 DNA sequence: TGTGCCAGCAGTCCTTATAGCAATCAGCCCCAGCATTTT.

V is TRBV13 and J is TRBJ2-3; 12 nucleotides match TRBD2. Trimming took 3 bases from V and 5 from J; bases not matched to a gene: 9. The CDR3 extends over 17 amino acids. CDR1 is PRHDT and CDR2 is FYEKMQ in the germline V gene (reference sequence). The CDR3 DNA sequence: TGTGCCAGCAGCTTGCTAGCGGGAGGGCCTGAGAAAGATACGCAGTATTTT. This gives the protein CASSLLAGGPEKDTQYF.

The rearrangement joins TRBV5-4 to TRBJ2-2, with 8 nucleotides matching TRBD1. Unmatched junction bases numbered 5, after V lost 4 bases and J lost 0 bases. The germline V gene encodes CDR1 SGHNT and CDR2 YYREEE (reference sequence). There are 16 residues in the CDR3. The CDR3 protein is CASSPGTGANTGELFF. The CDR3 nucleotides are TGTGCCAGCAGCCCGGGGACAGGTGCGAACACCGGGGAGCTGTTTTTT.

The chain has TRBV5-1 and TRBJ2-7; TRBD1 matches 7 bases. V lost 1 base to trimming and J lost 4 bases; unmatched junction nucleotides: 2. CDR1 SGHRS and CDR2 YFSETQ come from the germline V gene. This CDR3 comprises 13 residues. The CDR3 reads CASSLRQGYEQYF. In nucleotides, the CDR3 is TGCGCCAGCAGCTTGCGACAGGGTTACGAGCAGTACTTC.

The genes are TRBV4-2 and TRBJ1-1, with TRBD1 matching over 7 bases. Trimming took 6 bases from V and 1 from J; bases not matched to a gene: 5. The CDR3 runs 14 residues. From germline, CDR1 is LGHNA and CDR2 YNFKEQ. The CDR3 sequence: CASRTGQQNTEAFF. For the CDR3, the DNA is TGTGCCAGCAGGACGGGACAGCAGAACACTGAAGCTTTCTTT.

A remark on this clone: Other nucleotide sequences from this sample produce the same CDR3. The V and J genes are TRBV5-1 and TRBJ2-2; the D gene is possibly TRBD1 (5 bases). The V gene lost 0 bases and the J gene lost 1 base, with 7 bases spanning the gap. CDR3 size: 15 residues. Germline V gene data show CDR1 as SGHRS and CDR2 as YFSETQ. CDR3 in DNA: TGCGCCAGCAGCTTGGCAACAGGGAACACCGGGGAGCTGTTTTTT. This sequence encodes CASSLATGNTGELFF.

The rearrangement uses TRBV11-2 and TRBJ2-5; 9 positions match TRBD1. This CDR3 is built from 16 residues. With V trimmed by 5 bases and J by 1 base, 8 bases remained unmatched. Germline assignment: CDR1 SGHAT and CDR2 FQNNGV. CDR3 region: CASSTRDRAPQETQYF. The CDR3 DNA sequence: TGTGCCAGCAGCACACGGGACAGGGCACCCCAAGAGACCCAGTACTTC.

The chain couples TRBV2 to TRBJ2-5, with TRBD2 matching over 14 bases. The CDR3 runs to 17 residues. J lost 5 bases, V lost 1 base, and 6 bases had no gene match. Looked up from germline, CDR1 is SNHLY and CDR2 is FYNNEI. The CDR3 reads CASSEGLAGGLRETQYF. The CDR3 region has the DNA TGTGCCAGCAGTGAAGGACTAGCGGGAGGGCTTAGGGAGACCCAGTACTTC.

This sequence joins TRBV4-1 and TRBJ1-5, with D possibly TRBD1 on 5 matching bases. Per the germline V gene, CDR1 is MGHRA and CDR2 is YSYEKL. There are 15 residues in the CDR3. Trimming took 0 bases from V and 6 from J, leaving 12 bases between them. The DNA for the CDR3 is TGCGCCAGCAGCCAAGAATGGGTCAGGGTTCAGCCCCAGCATTTT. Encoded protein: CASSQEWVRVQPQHF.

The chain recombines TRBV5-1 with TRBJ1-1; 9 bases are a match to TRBD1. V was pared by 4 bases and J by 4 bases, with 8 bases of the junction left unmatched. Germline values: CDR1 SGHRS, CDR2 YFSETQ. The CDR3 is 15 residues long. DNA of the CDR3: TGCGCCAGCAGCACCCTGACAGGGGGTAGCACTGAAGCTTTCTTT. Translation: CASSTLTGGSTEAFF. The variable domain in full, with the rest retrieved from reference TRBV5-1 and TRBJ1-1, is KAGVTQTPRYLIKTRGQQVTLSCSPISGHRSVSWYQQTPGQGLQFLFEYFSETQRNKGNFPGRFSGRQFSNSRSEMNVSTLELGDSALYLCASSTLTGGSTEAFFGQGTRLTVV.

The gene calls are TRBV5-1 and TRBJ2-1; 9 bases agree with TRBD2. V was pared by 1 base and J by 8 bases, with 7 bases of the junction left unmatched. The CDR3 runs to 15 residues. Looked up from germline, CDR1 is SGHRS and CDR2 is YFSETQ. The CDR3 spells CASSLRGGAGHEQFF. As DNA, the CDR3 is TGCGCCAGCAGCTTGCGCGGGGGGGCCGGCCATGAGCAGTTCTTC.

This clone was observed a few times. In nucleotides, the CDR3 is TGTGCCAGCAGTTACTCGACCGTTGGGCCGGGGAAAAAACTGTTTTTT. Residues: CASSYSTVGPGKKLFF. This sequence joins TRBV6-5 and TRBJ1-4; no reliable D call. Germline V gene lookup returns CDR1 MNHEY and CDR2 SVGAGI. The length of the CDR3 is 16 residues. Trimming took 0 bases from V and 9 from J, leaving 17 bases between them.

This rearrangement joins TRBV19 to TRBJ2-3, with 8 bases aligning to TRBD2. CDR3 length equals 15 residues. Germline trimming cut 7 bases from V and 1 base from J; bases unmatched to any gene: 7. Germline assignment: CDR1 LNHDA and CDR2 SQIVND (reference sequence). The CDR3 DNA reads TGTGCCAGTACCCAGAGCGGGAGTGGCACAGATACGCAGTATTTT. This codes for CASTQSGSGTDTQYF.

DNA for the CDR3: TGTGCCAGTAGACCCTTTGGGACTAGCGGGAGGGAGTACAATGAGCAGTTCTTC. The encoded protein is CASRPFGTSGREYNEQFF. This chain uses TRBV19 with TRBJ2-1, with 16 bases matching TRBD2. CDR3 length equals 18 residues. Germline V gene lookup returns CDR1 LNHDA and CDR2 SQIVND (reference sequence). Losses at the gene ends were 6 bases for V and 4 bases for J; bases not matched to a gene: 9.

The chain recombines TRBV30 with TRBJ2-5; D is ambiguous. The CDR3 has 14 amino acids. Germline V gene sequence: CDR1 GTSNPN, CDR2 SVGIG (reference sequence). The V end was cut by 2 bases, the J end by 1 base, with 11 bases between. The CDR3 nucleotides are TGTGCCTGGAGTAGAATGGCATTCCAAGAGACCCAGTACTTC. It is translated as CAWSRMAFQETQYF.